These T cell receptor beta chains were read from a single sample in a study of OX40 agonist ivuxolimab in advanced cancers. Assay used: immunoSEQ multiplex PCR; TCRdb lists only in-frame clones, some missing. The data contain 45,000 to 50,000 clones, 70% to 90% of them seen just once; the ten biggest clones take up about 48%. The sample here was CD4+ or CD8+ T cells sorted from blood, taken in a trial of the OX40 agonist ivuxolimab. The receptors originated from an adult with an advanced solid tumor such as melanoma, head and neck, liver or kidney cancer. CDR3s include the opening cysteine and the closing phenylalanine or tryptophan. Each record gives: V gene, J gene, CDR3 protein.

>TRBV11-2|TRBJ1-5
CASSWAGNQPQHF
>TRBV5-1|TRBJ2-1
CASSLVPGAYNEQFF
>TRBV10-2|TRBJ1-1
CASTKGTGGNTEAFF
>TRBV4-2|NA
CASSQTAGQFSYEQYF
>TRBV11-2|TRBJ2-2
CASRWRGGSSTGELFF
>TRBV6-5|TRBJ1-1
CASSRQGTEAFF
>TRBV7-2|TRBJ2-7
CASRRGLAGLSYEQYF
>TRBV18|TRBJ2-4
CASSPPNGNIQYF
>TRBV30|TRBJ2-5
CAWSFGGTETQYF
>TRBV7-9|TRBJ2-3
CASSFARSTDTQYF
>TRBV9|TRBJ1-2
CASSAHSGVVVSYTF
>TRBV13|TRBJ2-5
CASSYSLLTSGRPQETQYF
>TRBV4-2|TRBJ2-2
CASSPQGAGGELFF
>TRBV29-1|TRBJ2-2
CSVARSDIGDTGELFF
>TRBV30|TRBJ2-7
CAWSVGRGDEQYF
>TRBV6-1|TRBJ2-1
CASSEVGSGGPEFF
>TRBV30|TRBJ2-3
CAWSGISTDTQYF